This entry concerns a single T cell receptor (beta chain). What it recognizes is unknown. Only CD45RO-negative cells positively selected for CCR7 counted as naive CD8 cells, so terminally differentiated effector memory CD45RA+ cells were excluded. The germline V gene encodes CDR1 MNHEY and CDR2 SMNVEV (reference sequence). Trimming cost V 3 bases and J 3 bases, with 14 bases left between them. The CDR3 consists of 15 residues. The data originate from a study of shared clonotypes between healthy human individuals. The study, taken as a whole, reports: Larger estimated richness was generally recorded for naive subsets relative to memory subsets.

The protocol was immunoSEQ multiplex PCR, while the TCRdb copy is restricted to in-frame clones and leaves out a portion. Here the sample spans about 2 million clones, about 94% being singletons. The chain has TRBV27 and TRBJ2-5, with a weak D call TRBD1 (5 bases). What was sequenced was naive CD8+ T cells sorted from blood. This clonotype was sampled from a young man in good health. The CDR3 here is CASSLTALPKETQYF. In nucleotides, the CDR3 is TGTGCCAGCAGTTTGACAGCCCTGCCCAAAGAGACCCAGTACTTC.